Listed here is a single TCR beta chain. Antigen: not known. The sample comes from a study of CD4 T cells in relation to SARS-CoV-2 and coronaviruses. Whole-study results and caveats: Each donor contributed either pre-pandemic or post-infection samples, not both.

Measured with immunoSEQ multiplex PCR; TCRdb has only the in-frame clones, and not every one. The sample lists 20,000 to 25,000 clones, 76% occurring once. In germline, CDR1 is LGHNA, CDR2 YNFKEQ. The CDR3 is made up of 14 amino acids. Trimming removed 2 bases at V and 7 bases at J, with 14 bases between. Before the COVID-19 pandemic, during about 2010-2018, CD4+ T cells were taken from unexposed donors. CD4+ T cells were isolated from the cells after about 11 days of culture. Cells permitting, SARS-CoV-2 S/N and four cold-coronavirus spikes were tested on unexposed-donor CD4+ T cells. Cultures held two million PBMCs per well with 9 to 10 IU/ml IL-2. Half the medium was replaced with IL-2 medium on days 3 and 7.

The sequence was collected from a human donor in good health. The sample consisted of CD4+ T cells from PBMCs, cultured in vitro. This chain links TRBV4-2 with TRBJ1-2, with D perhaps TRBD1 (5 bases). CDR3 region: CASSQSRGGGGYTF. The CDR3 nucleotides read TGTGCCAGCAGCCAATCAAGGGGCGGGGGTGGCTACACCTTC.